The rows below give T cell receptor beta chains drawn from one sample of a study of blood T cells in healthy people across ages. Each CDR3 protein is one row after TCRdb ran MiXCR on the 5' RACE reads. The table has around 970,000 distinct CDR3 sequences, roughly 51% seen once. Sequencing used blood. The receptors originated from a woman in her fifties or sixties in good health. The conserved cysteine and the conserved F or W are not part of the CDR3 here. Each record gives: CDR3 length, J gene, V gene, CDR3 protein.

CDR3 length: 14; J gene: TRBJ2-6; V gene: TRBV28; CDR3 protein: ASSLPGPAGANVLT
CDR3 length: 13; J gene: TRBJ1-5; V gene: TRBV6-1; CDR3 protein: ASGADGIGNQPQH
CDR3 length: 13; J gene: NA; V gene: TRBV11-2; CDR3 protein: ASSPRDRRFGEQY
CDR3 length: 13; J gene: TRBJ2-3; V gene: TRBV9; CDR3 protein: ASSVSGGLGDTQY
CDR3 length: 13; J gene: TRBJ2-7; V gene: TRBV25-1; CDR3 protein: ASSEIGGHSYEQY
CDR3 length: 11; J gene: TRBJ2-7; V gene: TRBV3-1; CDR3 protein: ASSQAFAYEQY
CDR3 length: 10; J gene: TRBJ2-3; V gene: TRBV20-1; CDR3 protein: SAIRYPDTQY
CDR3 length: 12; J gene: NA; V gene: TRBV2; CDR3 protein: ASSEATPIYEQY
CDR3 length: 13; J gene: TRBJ2-1; V gene: TRBV6-5; CDR3 protein: ASSSWAGVGNEQF
CDR3 length: 13; J gene: TRBJ2-4; V gene: TRBV12-3/TRBV12-4; CDR3 protein: ASSPADLAKNIQY
CDR3 length: 10; J gene: TRBJ2-2; V gene: TRBV6-2/TRBV6-3; CDR3 protein: ASSLGRGELF
CDR3 length: 11; J gene: TRBJ2-1; V gene: TRBV5-1; CDR3 protein: ASSPIPDDEQF
CDR3 length: 10; J gene: TRBJ2-1; V gene: TRBV7-9; CDR3 protein: ASSFSGSEQF
CDR3 length: 11; J gene: TRBJ1-5; V gene: TRBV29-1; CDR3 protein: SVGEGRNQPQH
CDR3 length: 11; J gene: NA; V gene: TRBV3-1; CDR3 protein: ASSRSLVYEQY
CDR3 length: 14; J gene: TRBJ1-1; V gene: TRBV20-1; CDR3 protein: SARPLGEGGHTEAF
CDR3 length: 15; J gene: TRBJ2-5; V gene: TRBV3-1; CDR3 protein: ASSRGPVAGTQETQY
CDR3 length: 13; J gene: TRBJ2-3; V gene: TRBV12-3/TRBV12-4; CDR3 protein: ASSLGLAGADTQY
CDR3 length: 14; J gene: TRBJ2-5; V gene: TRBV4-3; CDR3 protein: ASSQDRGAGGQTQY
CDR3 length: 16; J gene: TRBJ2-6; V gene: TRBV27; CDR3 protein: DDKFSQDGRTGANVLT
CDR3 length: 13; J gene: TRBJ2-3; V gene: TRBV12-3/TRBV12-4; CDR3 protein: ASSLVAGRTDTQY
CDR3 length: 15; J gene: TRBJ2-7; V gene: TRBV14; CDR3 protein: ASSHESGGQGDYEQY
CDR3 length: 13; J gene: TRBJ2-3; V gene: TRBV3-1; CDR3 protein: ASSQGTSEADTQY
CDR3 length: 12; J gene: TRBJ2-5; V gene: TRBV6-5; CDR3 protein: ASARGPTQETQY
CDR3 length: 13; J gene: TRBJ2-7; V gene: TRBV7-9; CDR3 protein: ASSLAPSRLHEQY
CDR3 length: 11; J gene: NA; V gene: TRBV15; CDR3 protein: ATSLAGAFEQY
CDR3 length: 13; J gene: NA; V gene: TRBV6-5; CDR3 protein: ASSYFSGGSYEQY
CDR3 length: 13; J gene: TRBJ2-1; V gene: TRBV20-1; CDR3 protein: SARGWGASGNEQF
CDR3 length: 11; J gene: TRBJ1-2; V gene: TRBV3-1; CDR3 protein: ASRRGQDYGYT
CDR3 length: 15; J gene: TRBJ2-5; V gene: TRBV3-1; CDR3 protein: ASSPQGALGAQETQY
CDR3 length: 12; J gene: TRBJ2-7; V gene: TRBV10-1; CDR3 protein: ASSEGQGIYEQY
CDR3 length: 10; J gene: NA; V gene: TRBV20-1; CDR3 protein: SASGTLDEQY
CDR3 length: 15; J gene: TRBJ1-6; V gene: TRBV7-6; CDR3 protein: AGSQSQPGGRGSPLH
CDR3 length: 15; J gene: TRBJ2-1; V gene: TRBV20-1; CDR3 protein: STDGGTSGRDYNEQF
CDR3 length: 12; J gene: TRBJ1-2; V gene: TRBV7-2; CDR3 protein: ASSLGQSFYGYT
CDR3 length: 10; J gene: TRBJ2-5; V gene: TRBV6-6; CDR3 protein: ASSSPGPYVD
CDR3 length: 15; J gene: TRBJ1-2; V gene: TRBV25-1; CDR3 protein: ATQGLRHRTENYGYT
CDR3 length: 11; J gene: TRBJ2-7; V gene: TRBV20-1; CDR3 protein: SASIPSDYEQY
CDR3 length: 8; J gene: TRBJ2-3; V gene: TRBV29-1; CDR3 protein: SVVRNTLY
CDR3 length: 14; J gene: TRBJ2-7; V gene: TRBV10-3; CDR3 protein: AISDIRTSGTREQY
CDR3 length: 11; J gene: TRBJ2-7; V gene: TRBV7-9; CDR3 protein: ASSPWGPYEQY
CDR3 length: 13; J gene: TRBJ2-7; V gene: TRBV11-2; CDR3 protein: ASSLDPGHSYEQY
CDR3 length: 14; J gene: TRBJ2-1; V gene: TRBV4-2; CDR3 protein: ASSSLLGGSYNEQF
CDR3 length: 13; J gene: TRBJ1-2; V gene: TRBV12-3/TRBV12-4; CDR3 protein: ASSLWEEGNYGYT
CDR3 length: 14; J gene: TRBJ2-7; V gene: TRBV28; CDR3 protein: ASSQEDRWESYEQY
CDR3 length: 12; J gene: TRBJ2-1; V gene: TRBV5-6; CDR3 protein: ASSVTQTYNEQF
CDR3 length: 11; J gene: TRBJ2-7; V gene: TRBV20-1; CDR3 protein: SVTGLAVNEQY
CDR3 length: 14; J gene: TRBJ2-2; V gene: TRBV6-6; CDR3 protein: ASSYSTGTGTGELF